Listed below are T cell receptor beta chains from one sample, sequenced in a study of cytomegalovirus exposure and HLA in healthy donors. Data came from immunoSEQ multiplex PCR; TCRdb stores just in-frame clones and leaves some out. The table lists 100,000 to 150,000 clones, roughly nine tenths of them singletons. The sequencing sample was made of PBMCs. Every receptor here comes from a young man in good health and CMV-seronegative. Both conserved end residues are part of each CDR3. Fields, in order: V gene, D gene, clone size, J gene, CDR3 protein, CDR3 DNA. D genes are given only for firm matches. Some rows have no size entry. The others give once, few or many, or a class for an expanded clone.

TRBV11-2	TRBD2	-	TRBJ2-7	CASSLDRAGRAYEQYF	TGTGCCAGCAGCTTAGATCGAGCGGGACGGGCTTACGAGCAGTACTTC
TRBV7-9	TRBD2	-	TRBJ2-3	CASSYGLGPSGERDTQYF	TGTGCCAGCAGCTATGGGTTAGGGCCTAGCGGGGAAAGAGATACGCAGTATTTT
TRBV6-5	-	once	TRBJ2-1	CASTRQGGVNEQFF	TGTGCCAGCACCCGACAGGGAGGAGTCAATGAGCAGTTCTTC
TRBV7-9	-	-	TRBJ1-2	CASSFPLTSPGYGYTF	TGTGCCAGCAGCTTTCCTCTCACGTCCCCAGGCTATGGCTACACCTTC
TRBV5-6	-	-	TRBJ2-7	CASIPTGYPLREQYF	TGTGCCAGCATCCCGACTGGGTACCCTCTACGCGAGCAGTACTTC
TRBV28	TRBD1	-	TRBJ1-6	CASSLGTDYNSPLHF	TGTGCCAGCAGTTTGGGGACAGACTATAATTCACCCCTCCACTTT
TRBV5-1	-	-	TRBJ1-3	CASSGGLGGNTIYF	TGCGCCAGCAGCGGGGGACTAGGTGGAAACACCATATATTTT
TRBV20-1	-	-	TRBJ1-2	CSGQFNYGYTF	TGCAGTGGACAGTTCAACTATGGCTACACCTTC
TRBV15	TRBD2	-	TRBJ2-3	CATSRDRVGGSTLSSTDTQYF	TGTGCCACCAGCAGAGATCGGGTTGGCGGGAGTACCCTTTCTAGCACAGATACGCAGTATTTT
TRBV19	-	-	TRBJ2-5	CASSIGPGDASDF	TGTGCCAGTAGTATAGGGCCCGGAGACGCGTCGGACTTC
TRBV30	TRBD2	-	TRBJ2-3	CAWSVPTQPAGEVCTQYF	TGTGCCTGGAGTGTACCGACCCAACCAGCGGGGGAGGTTTGTACGCAGTATTTT
TRBV13	TRBD2	-	TRBJ2-1	CASSLGRAGAYNEQFF	TGTGCCAGCAGCTTAGGACGGGCGGGAGCTTACAATGAGCAGTTCTTC
TRBV11-2	-	once	TRBJ2-3	CASSSVTDTQYF	TGTGCCAGCAGCTCTGTCACAGATACGCAGTATTTT
TRBV5-1	-	-	TRBJ2-5	CASSLLNFEETQYF	TGCGCCAGCAGCTTGCTCAACTTCGAGGAGACCCAGTACTTC
TRBV6-6	TRBD1	-	TRBJ1-5	CASSSGGYSNQPQHF	TGTGCCAGCAGTTCAGGGGGGTATAGCAATCAGCCCCAGCATTTT
TRBV9	-	-	TRBJ2-1	CASSADSGSYNEQFF	TGTGCCAGCAGCGCCGACAGTGGCTCCTACAATGAGCAGTTCTTC
TRBV15	-	-	TRBJ1-4	CATSRGTVGEKLFF	TGTGCCACCAGCAGAGGGACAGTAGGCGAAAAACTGTTTTTT
TRBV6-1	TRBD2	-	TRBJ2-3	CASSGRNSGVLGSDTQYF	TGTGCCAGCAGTGGAAGGAATAGCGGGGTTTTGGGTTCAGATACGCAGTATTTT
TRBV7-3	TRBD1	once	TRBJ2-3	CASSHGQGRDTQYF	TGTGCCAGCAGCCACGGACAGGGGCGAGATACGCAGTATTTT
TRBV15	-	-	TRBJ1-4	CATSREGAANEKLFF	TGTGCCACCAGCAGAGAGGGGGCAGCTAATGAAAAACTGTTTTTT
TRBV27	-	-	TRBJ2-7	CASSFAVGHEQYF	TGTGCCAGCAGTTTCGCCGTTGGCCACGAGCAGTACTTC
TRBV10-1	-	-	TRBJ1-5	CASSEGRGNQPQHF	TGCGCCAGCAGTGAGGGCAGGGGAAATCAGCCCCAGCATTTT
TRBV2	-	-	TRBJ2-7	CASSVQASYEQYF	TGTGCCAGCAGTGTCCAGGCTTCCTACGAGCAGTACTTC
TRBV9	TRBD1	-	TRBJ1-2	CASRETGTNYGYTF	TGTGCCAGCAGGGAGACAGGGACGAACTATGGCTACACCTTC
TRBV10-3	TRBD2	-	TRBJ2-7	CAISEGLAGNYEQYF	TGTGCCATCAGTGAGGGGCTAGCGGGGAACTACGAGCAGTACTTC